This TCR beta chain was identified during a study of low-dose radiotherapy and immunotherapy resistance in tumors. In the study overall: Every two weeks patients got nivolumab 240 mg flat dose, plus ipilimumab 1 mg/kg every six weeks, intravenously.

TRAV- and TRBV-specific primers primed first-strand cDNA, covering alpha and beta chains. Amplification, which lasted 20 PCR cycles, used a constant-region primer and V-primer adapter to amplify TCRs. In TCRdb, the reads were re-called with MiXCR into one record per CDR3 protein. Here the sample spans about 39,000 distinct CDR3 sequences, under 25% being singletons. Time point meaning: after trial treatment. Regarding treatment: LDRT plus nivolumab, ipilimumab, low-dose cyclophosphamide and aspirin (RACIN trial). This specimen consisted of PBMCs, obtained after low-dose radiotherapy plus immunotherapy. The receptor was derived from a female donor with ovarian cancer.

The CDR3 nucleotides read TGCGCCAGCAGCTCCAACAGGGACTACGGCACAGATACGCAGTATTTT. Translated: CASSSNRDYGTDTQYF. The chain is built from TRBV5-1 and TRBJ2-3; the D gene is possibly TRBD2 (7 bases). Trimming removed 3 bases from V and 1 base from J, with 15 bases in between. The CDR3 length is 16 residues. The germline CDR1 and CDR2 sequences are SGHRS and YFSETQ.